These 11 T cell receptor beta chains were sequenced from one sample in a study of CD8 T cells in Susac syndrome. The RNA, about 0.5 to 1 ug, was put through reverse transcription using random hexamers. TCRdb fed the immunoSEQ multiplex PCR reads into MiXCR, producing one record per CDR3 protein. The data hold fewer than 90,000 distinct CDR3 sequences, with nearly 95% observed a single time. Sequences were obtained from CD8+ T cells from PBMCs. Receptors originate from a human donor with Susac syndrome.

The V call is TRBV5-6, the J call TRBJ2-1; 8 nucleotides match TRBD2. Per germline, CDR1 SGHDT and CDR2 YYEEEE. V gave up 1 base and J gave up 3 bases; unmatched junction bases: 3. The CDR3 runs to 15 residues. The CDR3 bases are TGTGCCAGCAGCTTGAATAGCGGGAACTACAATGAGCAGTTCTTC. It is translated as CASSLNSGNYNEQFF.

The DNA of the CDR3 is TGTGCCAGTAGTATTTCCTCGACACCCGTCACTGAAGCTTTCTTT. It codes for CASSISSTPVTEAFF. J is TRBJ1-1 and V is TRBV19; no clear D gene. CDR3 length: 15 amino acids. The V gene lost 3 bases and the J gene lost 4 bases, with 15 bases spanning the gap. Germline V gene sequence: CDR1 LNHDA, CDR2 SQIVND (reference sequence).

The V and J genes are TRBV11-3 and TRBJ2-1; TRBD2 agrees at 9 bases. The CDR3 spans 15 residues. Trimming cost V 5 bases and J 5 bases; bases outside gene matches: 7. Germline CDR1 and CDR2: SGHNT and YENEEA. The chain's CDR3 is CASSPTSGFHNEQFF. The CDR3, as DNA: TGTGCCAGCAGCCCAACTAGCGGGTTTCACAATGAGCAGTTCTTC.

The V call is TRBV2, the J call TRBJ2-1, with 8 bases that match TRBD2. The junction had 7 bases not matched to a gene; V was cut back by 6 bases and J by 3 bases. The CDR3 has 15 amino acids. Per germline, CDR1 SNHLY and CDR2 FYNNEI. Here the CDR3 reads CASRPAGAIYNEQFF. The CDR3 region has the DNA TGTGCCAGCAGACCAGCGGGAGCTATCTACAATGAGCAGTTCTTC.

J is TRBJ2-1 and V is TRBV7-6; TRBD2 matches at 8 bases. V lost 8 bases to trimming and J lost 8 bases; unmatched junction nucleotides: 14. Germline V lookup: CDR1 SGHVS, CDR2 FNYEAQ. This CDR3 contains 15 residues. CDR3 region: CASSREGRGFDEQFF. CDR3 bases: TGTGCCAGCTCCCGGGAGGGGCGGGGGTTCGATGAGCAGTTCTTC.

The J gene is TRBJ1-5, the V gene TRBV7-8; perhaps TRBD1 as D (5 bases). Trimming removed 4 bases from V and 0 bases from J, with 13 bases in between. The CDR3 is 16 amino acids. Germline V gives CDR1 SGHVS, CDR2 FQNEAQ. The CDR3 region is CASSSDSWVSNQPQHF. CDR3 sequence (DNA): TGTGCCAGCAGCTCTGACAGCTGGGTTAGCAATCAGCCCCAGCATTTT.

The chain is built from TRBV7-7 and TRBJ2-1; D gene uncertain. Per germline, CDR1 SSHAT and CDR2 FNYEAQ (reference sequence). CDR3 length equals 15 residues. The CDR3 coding sequence is TGTGCTAGCTGCTCTGGACCGACCCTTTACAATGAGCAGTTCTTC. As protein: CASCSGPTLYNEQFF.

The rearrangement links TRBV25-1 to TRBJ2-4; TRBD1 is a possible D gene (6 bases). CDR3 length: 15 amino acids. V lost 8 bases to trimming and J lost 7 bases, with 21 bases between them. Germline assignment: CDR1 MGHDK and CDR2 SYGVNS. The CDR3 protein is CASSLGQSFGNIQYF. CDR3 DNA sequence: TGTGCCAGCTCCCTCGGACAGTCCTTTGGCAACATTCAGTACTTC.

The chain is built from TRBV20-1 and TRBJ2-2, with no clear D. CDR3 length: 12 amino acids. The germline CDR1 and CDR2 sequences are DFQATT and SNEGSKA (reference sequence). Deletions cut 5 bases from V and 2 bases from J, with 6 bases between. The CDR3 region is CSALENTGELFF. The CDR3, as DNA: TGCAGTGCTCTAGAAAACACCGGGGAGCTGTTTTTT.

The rearrangement links TRBV6-6 to TRBJ2-2; D perhaps matches TRBD2 (5 bases). CDR3 size: 15 residues. Trimming pared 0 bases from V and 7 bases from J, leaving 12 bases between. CDR1 and CDR2 (germline): MNHNY, SVGAGI (reference sequence). CDR3 protein: CASSYSGRAGGELFF. Here the CDR3 DNA reads TGTGCCAGCAGTTACTCGGGGAGAGCCGGCGGGGAGCTGTTTTTT.

The rearrangement uses TRBV7-9 and TRBJ1-2; D is unresolved. V was clipped by 5 bases and J by 5 bases, with 21 bases between them. Germline V CDR1 and CDR2: SEHNR, FQNEAQ (reference sequence). CDR3 length: 16 amino acids. Here the CDR3 reads CASSGWALGNVYGYTF. The CDR3 DNA follows: TGTGCCAGCAGCGGTTGGGCGTTGGGTAACGTGTATGGCTACACCTTC.